This entry lists 20 T cell receptor beta chains sequenced from one sample in a study of blood T cell repertoires in COVID-19 (TCRdb year 2020). Library generation was performed with the immunoSEQ multiplex PCR assay. The table comes from immuneACCESS by way of TCRdb, which keeps in-frame sequences with V and J called. Part of the clones is missing from these tables; in studies checked, under half for an unresolved V gene and the rest for unknown reasons. For this sample there are under 350,000 clones; almost 85% appear just once. Jointly, the top ten make up around 7.2% of the sample. The sequenced sample was peripheral blood. The receptor source for this set is a human donor in a cohort sampled during active COVID-19.

J is TRBJ2-7 and V is TRBV29-1; TRBD1 agrees at 9 bases. The CDR3 runs 14 residues. V lost 7 bases and J lost 6; bases outside the gene matches: 13. Per germline, CDR1 SQVTM and CDR2 ANQGSEA. CDR3 sequence: CSDRGRFHRSEQYF. The CDR3 nucleotides read TGCAGCGACAGGGGGCGCTTCCACCGGAGCGAGCAGTACTTC.

This clone was observed a single time. V is TRBV7-9 and J is TRBJ2-7; possibly TRBD1 for D (6 bases). With 2 bases removed from V and 3 bases from J, the gap between germline ends came to 11 bases. The CDR3 runs to 14 residues. Germline-derived CDR1 and CDR2 are SEHNR and FQNEAQ (reference sequence). The CDR3 DNA sequence: TGTGCCAGCAGCTTAAAGGGGGACATCTACGAGCAGTACTTC. This sequence encodes CASSLKGDIYEQYF.

This chain joins TRBV15 and TRBJ2-2; weak D call: TRBD2 (5 bases). Trimming took off 0 bases at V and 7 bases at J, with 12 bases between the two ends. CDR3 length equals 15 residues. Germline V lookup: CDR1 LNHNV, CDR2 YYDKDF (reference sequence). This CDR3 reads CATSRELVSHGELFF. The CDR3 bases are TGTGCCACCAGCAGAGAACTAGTCAGTCACGGGGAGCTGTTTTTT. The entire variable domain, with the rest obtained from reference TRBV15 and TRBJ2-2, is as follows: DAMVIQNPRYQVTQFGKPVTLSCSQTLNHNVMYWYQQKSSQAPKLLFHYYDKDFNNEADTPDNFQSRRPNTSFCFLDIRSPGLGDTAMYLCATSRELVSHGELFFGEGSRLTVL.

The rearrangement uses TRBV2 and TRBJ1-5, with a weak D call TRBD1 (5 bases). Germline assignment: CDR1 SNHLY and CDR2 FYNNEI. Trimming took 11 bases from V and 4 from J, leaving 12 bases between them. This CDR3 is 12 amino acids long. In DNA, the CDR3 is TGTGCCTCAGGGAAGGGGAATCAGCCCCAGCATTTT. This sequence encodes CASGKGNQPQHF.

The J gene is TRBJ1-1, the V gene TRBV5-5; no clear D. The germline CDR1 and CDR2 sequences are SGHKS and YYEKEE (reference sequence). This CDR3 has 14 residues. Trimming cost V 1 base and J 2 bases, with 9 bases left between them. This chain's CDR3 is CASSLLEGNTEAFF. CDR3 DNA sequence: TGTGCCAGCAGCTTGTTAGAGGGAAACACTGAAGCTTTCTTT. Supplemented by reference TRBV5-5 and TRBJ1-1, the full variable domain reads DAGVTQSPTHLIKTRGQQVTLRCSPISGHKSVSWYQQVLGQGPQFIFQYYEKEERGRGNFPDRFSARQFPNYSSELNVNALLLGDSALYLCASSLLEGNTEAFFGQGTRLTVV.

The chain joins TRBV6-5 to TRBJ1-2; D possibly corresponds to TRBD1 (6 bases). V was trimmed by 1 base and J by 4 bases, leaving 13 bases between them. The length of the CDR3 is 15 residues. CDR1 and CDR2 (germline): MNHEY, SVGAGI. In DNA, the CDR3 is TGTGCCAGCAGTTACTTTGGGGGCGGAGGCTATGGCTACACCTTC. This translates into CASSYFGGGGYGYTF.

The chain is built from TRBV6-1 and TRBJ1-5, with D unresolved. V lost 2 bases, J lost 2 bases, and 10 bases lay in between. CDR1 is MNHNS, CDR2 SASEGT, per germline. The length of the CDR3 is 15 residues. The CDR3 loop is CASSEILGGNQPQHF. The CDR3 nucleotides are TGTGCCAGCAGTGAAATCTTGGGAGGCAATCAGCCCCAGCATTTT.

The chain links TRBV15 to TRBJ1-1; D gene uncertain. CDR3 length: 15 residues. The V and J ends lost 1 base and 8 bases respectively, with 17 bases between them. Germline lookup yields CDR1 LNHNV and CDR2 YYDKDF (reference sequence). CDR3 nucleotide sequence: TGTGCCACCAGCAGAGTTGAGGAGGGCCCGGCGGAAGCTTTCTTT. Amino acids: CATSRVEEGPAEAFF.

This clone was recorded once. The J gene is TRBJ1-2, the V gene TRBV27; the D gene is possibly TRBD1 (5 bases). Germline values: CDR1 MNHEY, CDR2 SMNVEV (reference sequence). This CDR3 contains 11 residues. The ends were cut back, 5 bases at V and 7 bases at J, with 8 bases in the middle. This chain's CDR3 is CASSPGFGYTF. Here the CDR3 DNA reads TGTGCCAGCAGTCCAGGGTTTGGCTACACCTTC.

V is TRBV7-3 and J is TRBJ1-1; a weak D match, TRBD1 (5 bases). V gave up 3 bases and J gave up 1 base, with 12 bases separating them. This CDR3 comprises 15 residues. Germline assignment: CDR1 SGHTA and CDR2 FQGTGA. CDR3 DNA sequence: TGTGCCAGCAGCTTGTCCCCGGGGGGGAACACTGAAGCTTTCTTT. This codes for CASSLSPGGNTEAFF.

The J gene is TRBJ1-4, the V gene TRBV9, with TRBD1 matching 11 bases. The germline V gene encodes CDR1 SGDLS and CDR2 YYNGEE. With V trimmed by 4 bases and J by 5 bases, 13 bases remained unmatched. The CDR3 contains 18 residues. The CDR3 nucleotides are TGTGCCAGCAGCCCCCGGTGGACAGGGGGCCCTACGAATGAAAAACTGTTTTTT. Translated: CASSPRWTGGPTNEKLFF. Supplemented by reference TRBV9 and TRBJ1-4, the full variable domain reads DSGVTQTPKHLITATGQRVTLRCSPRSGDLSVYWYQQSLDQGLQFLIQYYNGEERAKGNILERFSAQQFPDLHSELNLSSLELGDSALYFCASSPRWTGGPTNEKLFFGSGTQLSVL.

V and J are TRBV7-9 and TRBJ2-1; maybe TRBD1 (5 bases). The CDR3 runs to 15 residues. Germline V CDR1 and CDR2: SEHNR, FQNEAQ (reference sequence). The V end was cut by 1 base, the J end by 7 bases, with 14 bases between. CDR3 in DNA: TGTGCCAGCAGCTTAGGGGGTTACAGGCTTAATGAGCAGTTCTTC. Translating it yields CASSLGGYRLNEQFF.

This chain links TRBV13 with TRBJ2-7; TRBD2 agrees at 13 bases. The CDR3 is 15 residues long. Germline loops: CDR1 PRHDT, CDR2 FYEKMQ (reference sequence). Germline trimming cut 3 bases from V and 9 bases from J; bases unmatched to any gene: 8. CDR3 nucleotide sequence: TGTGCCAGCAGCTTGTGGGGGACTAGCGGGGATGGGCAGTACTTC. This sequence encodes CASSLWGTSGDGQYF.

The CDR3, as DNA: TGTGCCAGCGGCAGGGGCCTAACTGAAGCTTTCTTT. Translation gives CASGRGLTEAFF. This chain joins TRBV2 and TRBJ1-1, with D possibly matching TRBD1 (6 bases). This CDR3 has 12 residues. The germline gives CDR1 SNHLY, CDR2 FYNNEI. V was clipped by 8 bases and J by 5 bases, with 12 bases between them.

The chain uses TRBV6-1 and TRBJ1-1; D is uncertain. Germline V CDR1 and CDR2: MNHNS, SASEGT. This CDR3 has 13 amino acids. Trimming left V 2 bases short and J 3 bases short, with 7 bases between. CDR3 protein: CASSEKEDTEAFF. The CDR3, as DNA: TGTGCCAGCAGTGAAAAAGAGGACACTGAAGCTTTCTTT.

CDR3: CASTQTGIHEKLFF. The CDR3, as DNA: TGTGCCAGCACCCAGACAGGTATTCATGAAAAACTGTTTTTT. The V gene is TRBV5-6, the J gene TRBJ1-4; D perhaps matches TRBD1 (6 bases). In germline, CDR1 is SGHDT, CDR2 YYEEEE. This CDR3 is built from 14 residues. V gave up 6 bases and J gave up 6 bases, with 15 bases separating them. Using reference TRBV5-6 and TRBJ1-4 for the parts outside the CDR3, the full variable domain is DAGVTQSPTHLIKTRGQQVTLRCSPKSGHDTVSWYQQALGQGPQFIFQYYEEEERQRGNFPDRFSGHQFPNYSSELNVNALLLGDSALYLCASTQTGIHEKLFFGSGTQLSVL.

Only one count was recorded for this clone. The V call is TRBV27, the J call TRBJ2-3; 7 bases fit TRBD1. CDR1 is MNHEY and CDR2 is SMNVEV in the germline V gene (reference sequence). CDR3 size: 13 residues. The trim removed 6 bases at V and 5 bases at J, leaving 5 bases unmatched. DNA for the CDR3: TGTGCCAGCAGCCGGGACAGCCTAGATACGCAGTATTTT. It is translated as CASSRDSLDTQYF.

This clone was seen only once. The chain couples TRBV7-9 to TRBJ1-2, with D hard to call. The CDR3 extends over 13 amino acids. Germline V gives CDR1 SEHNR, CDR2 FQNEAQ (reference sequence). V lost 0 bases and J 4 bases, leaving 6 bases between the germline ends. For the CDR3, the DNA is TGTGCCAGCAGCTTAGCAGAGCTCTATGGCTACACCTTC. Translation gives CASSLAELYGYTF. Looking up the rest from reference TRBV7-9 and TRBJ1-2 gives the full variable domain: DTGVSQNPRHKITKRGQNVTFRCDPISEHNRLYWYRQTLGQGPEFLTYFQNEAQLEKSRLLSDRFSAERPKGSFSTLEIQRTEQGDSAMYLCASSLAELYGYTFGSGTRLTVV.

This rearrangement joins TRBV27 to TRBJ2-7, with 9 bases aligning to TRBD1. V dropped 5 bases and J dropped 4; count of bases not matched to a gene: 24. The CDR3 is 20 amino acids. Germline assignment: CDR1 MNHEY and CDR2 SMNVEV (reference sequence). This CDR3 reads CASSLRPSGQGTEGVYEQYF. The CDR3 DNA reads as TGTGCCAGCAGTCTACGACCCTCGGGACAGGGTACGGAGGGGGTATACGAGCAGTACTTC.

V usage is TRBV7-9 and J usage is TRBJ2-3; TRBD2 might be the D (6 bases). Deletions cut 3 bases from V and 2 bases from J, with 15 bases between. Germline CDR1 is SEHNR and CDR2 is FQNEAQ (reference sequence). This CDR3 contains 16 residues. This CDR3 is CASSFPISGSTDTQYF. The DNA of the CDR3 is TGTGCCAGCAGCTTTCCAATTAGCGGCTCCACAGATACGCAGTATTTT.